These 9 T cell receptor beta chains share one sample of origin, sequenced in a study of T cell repertoires in cytomegalovirus infection. TCRdb used MiXCR to reprocess the reads, holding one entry per CDR3 protein. Of fewer than 950,000 distinct CDR3 sequences listed, approximately 30% were seen once; the top ten hold 9.5% to 15%. The antigens for these receptors are not known. Sequencing used cultured CD8+ T cells from PBMCs, obtained from culture after CMV antigen stimulation. The receptors shown here come from a human donor in good health (CMV status not recorded). Some clones in this sample may be carry-over from other donors' samples.

This clonotype was counted ten times or more. The chain recombines TRBV7-6 with TRBJ2-6; TRBD1 or TRBD2 may be the D gene (6 bases each). This CDR3 comprises 16 residues. The germline gives CDR1 SGHVS, CDR2 FNYEAQ. Trimming took 5 bases from V and 0 from J, leaving 11 bases between them. Here the CDR3 reads CASSGRDNSGANVLTF. The CDR3 DNA is TGTGCCAGCAGCGGGCGGGACAACTCTGGGGCCAACGTCCTGACTTTC.

This clonotype was observed a few times. The gene calls are TRBV28 and TRBJ1-2; D perhaps matches TRBD1 (5 bases). Germline CDR1 is MDHEN and CDR2 is SYDVKM. The CDR3 length is 17 residues. Trimming cost V 5 bases and J 1 base, with 20 bases left between them. CDR3 region: CASSPSYTGLINYGYTF. CDR3 DNA sequence: TGTGCCAGCAGTCCGTCCTACACGGGACTTATTAACTATGGCTACACCTTC.

This clonotype was seen only a few times. The CDR3 DNA reads as TGTGCCAGCAGTGAATGGGGGACAGGGGGACAGCCCCAGCATTTT. Translated: CASSEWGTGGQPQHF. The chain links TRBV6-1 to TRBJ1-5; 11 bases are a match to TRBD1. Germline V CDR1 and CDR2: MNHNS, SASEGT. V was clipped by 2 bases and J by 7 bases; unmatched bases: 4. This CDR3 region has 15 residues.

The CDR3 sequence: CASSVAFSSYNEQFF. The CDR3 coding sequence is TGTGCCAGCAGTGTAGCGTTCAGCTCCTACAATGAGCAGTTCTTC. V and J are TRBV27 and TRBJ2-1; D is perhaps TRBD2 (5 bases). CDR1 is MNHEY and CDR2 is SMNVEV in the germline V gene (reference sequence). V lost 5 bases to trimming and J lost 0 bases, with 11 bases between them. The CDR3 spans 15 residues.

The chain employs TRBV6-2 or TRBV6-3 and TRBJ2-7; D might be TRBD1 (5 bases). CDR3 length: 13 amino acids. V gave up 4 bases and J gave up 2 bases, with 9 bases separating them. The germline gives CDR1 MNHEY, CDR2 SVGEGT. The DNA for the CDR3 is TGTGCCAGCAGTTGGCAGGACACCTACGAGCAGTACGTC. Its protein product is CASSWQDTYEQYV.

This clonotype was seen at least ten times. The chain carries TRBV7-3 and TRBJ2-2, with D possibly TRBD2 on 6 matching bases. With 2 bases removed from V and 4 bases from J, the gap between germline ends came to 14 bases. Germline CDR1 SGHTA, CDR2 FQGTGA. This CDR3 spans 16 amino acids. The CDR3 nucleotides read TGTGCCAGCAGCTTACTGTGGTCGGGGGTCACCGGGGAGCTGTTTTTT. It specifies CASSLLWSGVTGELFF. Filled out from reference TRBV7-3 and TRBJ2-2, the complete variable domain reads GAGVSQTPSNKVTEKGKYVELRCDPISGHTALYWYRQSLGQGPEFLIYFQGTGAADDSGLPNDRFFAVRPEGSVSTLKIQRTERGDSAVYLCASSLLWSGVTGELFFGEGSRLTVL.

This clonotype turned up a few times. The chain combines TRBV18 with TRBJ2-2; 10 bases are shared with TRBD1. Germline V gene data show CDR1 as KGHSH and CDR2 as LQKENI. The CDR3 runs to 16 residues. The ends lost 0 bases at V and 3 bases at J; junction bases unmatched: 1. The CDR3: CASSPPGQGDTGELFF. CDR3 DNA sequence: TGTGCCAGCTCACCACCCGGACAGGGGGACACCGGGGAGCTGTTTTTT.

This sequence joins TRBV14 and TRBJ2-1; no reliable D call. V was pared by 3 bases and J by 7 bases, with 13 bases between. Germline V lookup: CDR1 SGHDN, CDR2 FVKESK. The CDR3 extends over 14 amino acids. CDR3 DNA: TGTGCCAGCAGCCAGATTAGGGCCTTAAATGAGCAGTTCTTC. Its translation: CASSQIRALNEQFF. Supplemented by reference TRBV14 and TRBJ2-1, the full variable domain reads EAGVTQFPSHSVIEKGQTVTLRCDPISGHDNLYWYRRVMGKEIKFLLHFVKESKQDESGMPNNRFLAERTGGTYSTLKVQPAELEDSGVYFCASSQIRALNEQFFGPGTRLTVL.

The V gene is TRBV27, the J gene TRBJ1-1; D perhaps matches TRBD1 (5 bases). The length of the CDR3 is 14 residues. V was pared by 3 bases and J by 5 bases, with 13 bases between. Germline V gene sequence: CDR1 MNHEY, CDR2 SMNVEV (reference sequence). CDR3 amino acids: CASSLIGGRTEAFF. Written as DNA, the CDR3 is TGTGCCAGCAGTTTGATCGGGGGAAGGACTGAAGCTTTCTTT.